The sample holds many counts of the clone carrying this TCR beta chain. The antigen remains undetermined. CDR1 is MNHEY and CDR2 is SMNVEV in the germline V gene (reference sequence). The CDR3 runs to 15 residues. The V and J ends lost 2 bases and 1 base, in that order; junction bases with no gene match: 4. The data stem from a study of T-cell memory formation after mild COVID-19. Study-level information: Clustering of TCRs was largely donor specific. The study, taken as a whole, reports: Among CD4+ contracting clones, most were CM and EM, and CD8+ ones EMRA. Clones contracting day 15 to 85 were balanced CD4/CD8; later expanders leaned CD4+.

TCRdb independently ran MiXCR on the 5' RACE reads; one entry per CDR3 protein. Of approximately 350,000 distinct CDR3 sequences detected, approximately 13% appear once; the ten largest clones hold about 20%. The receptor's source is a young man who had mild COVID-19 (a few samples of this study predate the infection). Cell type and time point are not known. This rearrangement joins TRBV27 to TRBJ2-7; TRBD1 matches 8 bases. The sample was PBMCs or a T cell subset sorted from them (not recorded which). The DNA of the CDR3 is TGTGCCAGCAGTTTAGGCAGGGGGCAGTCCTACGAGCAGTACGTC. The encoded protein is CASSLGRGQSYEQYV.